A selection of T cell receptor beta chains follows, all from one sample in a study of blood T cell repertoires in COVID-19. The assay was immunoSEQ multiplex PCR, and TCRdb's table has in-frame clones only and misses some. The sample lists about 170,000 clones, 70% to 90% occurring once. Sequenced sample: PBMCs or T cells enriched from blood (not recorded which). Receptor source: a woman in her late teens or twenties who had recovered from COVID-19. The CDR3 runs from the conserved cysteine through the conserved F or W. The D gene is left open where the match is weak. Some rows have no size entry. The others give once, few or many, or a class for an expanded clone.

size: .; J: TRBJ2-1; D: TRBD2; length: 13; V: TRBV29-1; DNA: TGCAGCGCGGTCACTAGCGGGAGATATGAGCAGTTCTTC; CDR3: CSAVTSGRYEQFF
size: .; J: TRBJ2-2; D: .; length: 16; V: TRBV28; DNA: TGTGCCAGCAGTTGGGTCTCGCGGGAGAACACCGGGGAGCTGTTTTTT; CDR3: CASSWVSRENTGELFF
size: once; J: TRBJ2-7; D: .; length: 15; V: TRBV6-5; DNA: TGTGCCAGCAGTAGATTTAGCGGATCCTCCTACGAGCAGTACTTC; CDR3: CASSRFSGSSYEQYF
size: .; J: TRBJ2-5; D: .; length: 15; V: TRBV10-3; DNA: TGTGCCATCAGTGAGGGTGGAGGGTCAGGCGAGACCCAGTACTTC; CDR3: CAISEGGGSGETQYF
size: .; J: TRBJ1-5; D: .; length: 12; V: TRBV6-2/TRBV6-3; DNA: TGTGCCAGCAGTTACTCGGGGCCCCCGGAGCATTTT; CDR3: CASSYSGPPEHF
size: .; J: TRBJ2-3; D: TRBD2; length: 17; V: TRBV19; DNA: TGTGCCAGTAGTACGCCCCGAGGCTTTACCCGGGAGGCTACGCAGTATTTT; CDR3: CASSTPRGFTREATQYF
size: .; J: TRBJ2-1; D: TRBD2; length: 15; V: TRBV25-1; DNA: TGTGCCAGCACGGCTAGCGGCCTCTCCTACAATGAGCAGTTCTTC; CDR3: CASTASGLSYNEQFF
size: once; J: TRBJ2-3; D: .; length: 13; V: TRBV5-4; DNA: TGTGCCAGCAGCCCGACTAGTACAGATACGCAGTATTTT; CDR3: CASSPTSTDTQYF
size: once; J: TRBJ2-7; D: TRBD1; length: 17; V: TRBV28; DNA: TGTGCCAGCAGTCGCCGCCAGACAGGGGCCCTTTCCTACGAGCAGTACTTC; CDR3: CASSRRQTGALSYEQYF
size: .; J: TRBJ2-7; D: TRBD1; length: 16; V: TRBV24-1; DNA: TGTGCCACCAGTGAGACCGGGACAGAGAGCTCCTACGAGCAGTACTTC; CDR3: CATSETGTESSYEQYF
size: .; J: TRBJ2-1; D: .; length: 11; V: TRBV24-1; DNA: TGTGCCACCAGTGACGTCAATGAGCAGTTCTTC; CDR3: CATSDVNEQFF
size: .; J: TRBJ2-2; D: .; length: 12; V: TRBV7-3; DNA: TGTGCCAGCAGCTCAGACACCGGGGAGCTGTTTTTT; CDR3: CASSSDTGELFF
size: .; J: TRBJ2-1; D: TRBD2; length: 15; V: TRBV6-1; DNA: TGTGCCAGCAGTGAAGCGGGACTAGTATACAATGAGCAGTTCTTC; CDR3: CASSEAGLVYNEQFF
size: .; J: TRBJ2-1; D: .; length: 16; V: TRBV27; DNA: TGTGCCAGCAGTTCACCACTACGGGAGTCCTACAATGAGCAGTTCTTC; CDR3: CASSSPLRESYNEQFF
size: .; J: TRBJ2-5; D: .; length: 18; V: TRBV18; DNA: TGTGCCAGCTCACCAGGGGTATCGGGAATGGGATACCAAGAGACCCAGTACTTC; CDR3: CASSPGVSGMGYQETQYF
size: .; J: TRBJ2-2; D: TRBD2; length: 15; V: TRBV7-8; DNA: TGTGCCAGCAGCGGACTAGCGGGAGGGGACGGGGAGCTGTTTTTT; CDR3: CASSGLAGGDGELFF
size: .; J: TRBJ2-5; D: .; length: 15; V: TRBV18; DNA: TGTGCCAGCTCACCACCTGGACGGGGTTGGGAGACCCAGTACTTC; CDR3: CASSPPGRGWETQYF
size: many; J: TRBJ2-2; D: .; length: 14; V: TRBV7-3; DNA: TGTGCCAGCAGCCAAACCAGGGGAACCGGGGAGCTGTTTTTT; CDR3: CASSQTRGTGELFF
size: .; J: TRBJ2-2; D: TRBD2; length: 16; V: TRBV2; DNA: TGTGCCAGCACCCTTCAAGGGCTAGCGGGCACCGGGGAGCTGTTTTTT; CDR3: CASTLQGLAGTGELFF